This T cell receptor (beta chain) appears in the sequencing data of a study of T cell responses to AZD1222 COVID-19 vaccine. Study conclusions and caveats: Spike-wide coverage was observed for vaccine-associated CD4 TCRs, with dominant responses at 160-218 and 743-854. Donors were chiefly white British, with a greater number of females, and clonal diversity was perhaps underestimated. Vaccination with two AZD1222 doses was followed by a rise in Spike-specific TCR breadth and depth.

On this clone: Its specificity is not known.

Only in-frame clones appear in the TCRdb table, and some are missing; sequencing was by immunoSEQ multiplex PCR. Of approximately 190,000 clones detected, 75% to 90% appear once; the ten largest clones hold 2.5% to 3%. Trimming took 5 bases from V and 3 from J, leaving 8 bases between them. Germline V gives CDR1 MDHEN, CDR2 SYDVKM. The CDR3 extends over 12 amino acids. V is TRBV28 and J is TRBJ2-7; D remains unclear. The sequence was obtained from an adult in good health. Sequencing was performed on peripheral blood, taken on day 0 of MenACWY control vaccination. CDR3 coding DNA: TGTGCCAGCAGTCATACACACTACGAGCAGTACTTC. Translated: CASSHTHYEQYF.